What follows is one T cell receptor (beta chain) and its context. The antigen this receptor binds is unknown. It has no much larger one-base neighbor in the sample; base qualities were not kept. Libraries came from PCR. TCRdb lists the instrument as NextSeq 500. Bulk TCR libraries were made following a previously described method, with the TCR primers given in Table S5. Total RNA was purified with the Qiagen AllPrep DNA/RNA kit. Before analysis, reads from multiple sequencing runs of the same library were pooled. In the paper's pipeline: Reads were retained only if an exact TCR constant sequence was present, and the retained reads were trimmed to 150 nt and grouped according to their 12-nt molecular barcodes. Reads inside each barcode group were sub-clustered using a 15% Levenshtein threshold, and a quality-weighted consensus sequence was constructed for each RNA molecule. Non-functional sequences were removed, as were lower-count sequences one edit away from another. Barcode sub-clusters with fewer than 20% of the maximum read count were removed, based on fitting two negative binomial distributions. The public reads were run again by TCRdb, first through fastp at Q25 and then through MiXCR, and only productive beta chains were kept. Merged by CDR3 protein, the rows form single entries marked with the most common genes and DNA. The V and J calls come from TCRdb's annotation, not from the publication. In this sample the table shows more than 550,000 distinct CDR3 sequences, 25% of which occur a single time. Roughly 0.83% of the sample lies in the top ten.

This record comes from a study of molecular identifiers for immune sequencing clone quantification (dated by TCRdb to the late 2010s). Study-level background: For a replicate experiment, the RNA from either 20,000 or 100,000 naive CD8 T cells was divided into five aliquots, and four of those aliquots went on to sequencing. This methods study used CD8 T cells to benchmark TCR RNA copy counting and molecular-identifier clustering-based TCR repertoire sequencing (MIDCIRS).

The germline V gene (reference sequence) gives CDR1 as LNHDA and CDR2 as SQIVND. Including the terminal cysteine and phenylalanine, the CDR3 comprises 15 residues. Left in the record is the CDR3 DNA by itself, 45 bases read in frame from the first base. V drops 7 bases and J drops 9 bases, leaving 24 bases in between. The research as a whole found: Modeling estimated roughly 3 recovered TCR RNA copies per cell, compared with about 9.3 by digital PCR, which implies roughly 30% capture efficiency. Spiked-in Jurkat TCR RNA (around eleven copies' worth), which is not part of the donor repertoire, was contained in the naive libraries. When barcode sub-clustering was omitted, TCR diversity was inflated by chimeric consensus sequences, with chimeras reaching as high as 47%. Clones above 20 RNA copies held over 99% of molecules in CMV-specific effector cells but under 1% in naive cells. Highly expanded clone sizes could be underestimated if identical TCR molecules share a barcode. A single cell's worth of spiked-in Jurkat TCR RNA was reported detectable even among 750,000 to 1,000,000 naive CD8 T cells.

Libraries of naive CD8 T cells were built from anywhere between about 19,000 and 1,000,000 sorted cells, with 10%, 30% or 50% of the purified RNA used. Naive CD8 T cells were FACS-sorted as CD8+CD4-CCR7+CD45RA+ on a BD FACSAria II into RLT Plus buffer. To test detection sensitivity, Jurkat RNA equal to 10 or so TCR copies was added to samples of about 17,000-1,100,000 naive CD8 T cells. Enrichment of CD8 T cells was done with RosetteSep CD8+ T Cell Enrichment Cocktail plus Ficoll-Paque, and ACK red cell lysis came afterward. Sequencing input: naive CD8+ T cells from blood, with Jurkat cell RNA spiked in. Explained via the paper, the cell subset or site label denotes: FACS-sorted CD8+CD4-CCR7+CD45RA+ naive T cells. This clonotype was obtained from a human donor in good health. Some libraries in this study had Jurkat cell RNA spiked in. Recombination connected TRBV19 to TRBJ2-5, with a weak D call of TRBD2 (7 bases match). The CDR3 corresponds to CASTAQTTGREPQYF. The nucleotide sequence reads TGTGCCAGTACCGCCCAGACTACAGGGAGGGAGCCCCAGTACTTC.